The 20 T cell receptor beta chains below were found in one sample sequenced in a study of cytomegalovirus exposure and HLA in healthy donors. Vbeta (60) and Jbeta (13) primers were used in the PCR. TCRdb's table, derived via immunoSEQ multiplex PCR, lists solely in-frame clones and lacks some. The table lists hundreds of thousands of clones, roughly 79% of them singletons, with roughly 0.58% in the top ten. The sequenced sample consisted of PBMCs. These TCRs come from a woman aged 40 to 49 in good health and CMV-seronegative.

The chain carries TRBV28 and TRBJ1-5; TRBD1 agrees at 7 bases. CDR1 MDHEN and CDR2 SYDVKM come from the germline V gene. The junction had 7 bases not matched to a gene; V was cut back by 4 bases and J by 4 bases. The CDR3 length is 15 residues. The CDR3 bases are TGTGCCAGCAGTTCCGTGACAGGGCCGAATCAGCCCCAGCATTTT. Amino acid sequence: CASSSVTGPNQPQHF.

The J gene is TRBJ2-7, the V gene TRBV5-1, with 7 positions matching TRBD2. The V gene's germline CDR1 is SGHRS and CDR2 YFSETQ. The junction had 7 bases not matched to a gene; V was cut back by 4 bases and J by 3 bases. The CDR3 is 14 residues long. The CDR3 protein is CASSNPGGGYEQYF. In DNA, the CDR3 is TGCGCCAGCAGCAACCCGGGCGGGGGCTACGAGCAGTACTTC. The variable domain in full, completed from reference TRBV5-1 and TRBJ2-7, reads KAGVTQTPRYLIKTRGQQVTLSCSPISGHRSVSWYQQTPGQGLQFLFEYFSETQRNKGNFPGRFSGRQFSNSRSEMNVSTLELGDSALYLCASSNPGGGYEQYFGPGTRLTVT.

This chain joins TRBV9 and TRBJ2-3; perhaps TRBD2 as D (5 bases). Looked up from germline, CDR1 is SGDLS and CDR2 is YYNGEE. The CDR3 is 21 residues long. V was clipped by 0 bases and J by 6 bases, with 32 bases between them. The CDR3 bases are TGTGCCAGCAGCGTAGCTCCCCTTTCAAGAGGAGGTACAATAGGGTCCGATACGCAGTATTTT. It encodes CASSVAPLSRGGTIGSDTQYF.

The gene calls are TRBV27 and TRBJ1-1, with D unresolved. From germline, CDR1 is MNHEY and CDR2 SMNVEV (reference sequence). This CDR3 comprises 15 residues. Trimming pared 6 bases from V and 0 bases from J, leaving 14 bases between. CDR3 sequence reads: CASSSLGIMNTEAFF. CDR3 nucleotides: TGTGCCAGCAGCTCCCTAGGTATAATGAACACTGAAGCTTTCTTT.

The chain has TRBV10-2 and TRBJ2-1, with D perhaps TRBD1 (6 bases). V dropped 7 bases and J dropped 1 base, with 14 bases sitting between them. The CDR3 loop spans 15 amino acids. The V gene's germline CDR1 is WSHSY and CDR2 SAAADI. The CDR3 DNA follows: TGCGCCAGCAAATCAGGGGTTGGATCCTACAATGAGCAGTTCTTC. This translates into CASKSGVGSYNEQFF.

This clone was observed a few times. The rearrangement uses TRBV5-6 and TRBJ2-7, with D perhaps matching TRBD2 (5 bases). The V and J ends lost 4 bases and 5 bases respectively, with 13 bases between them. The length of the CDR3 is 13 residues. The germline gives CDR1 SGHDT, CDR2 YYEEEE. CDR3 residues: CASSGTLGHEQYF. DNA for the CDR3: TGTGCCAGCAGCGGTACACTAGGCCACGAGCAGTACTTC.

J is TRBJ2-7 and V is TRBV6-5; TRBD1 is a possible D gene (6 bases). V lost 3 bases and J lost 3, with 9 bases in between. The CDR3 consists of 13 residues. Germline V lookup: CDR1 MNHEY, CDR2 SVGAGI. Here the CDR3 reads CASSYRDNYEQYF. The CDR3 DNA reads TGTGCCAGCAGTTATCGGGACAACTACGAGCAGTACTTC.

This sequence joins TRBV19 and TRBJ1-3, with D unclear. There are 15 residues in the CDR3. The germline gives CDR1 LNHDA, CDR2 SQIVND (reference sequence). Trimming removed 3 bases at V and 0 bases at J, with 9 bases between. CDR3 nucleotides: TGTGCCAGTAGTATTGTCTCCTACTCTGGAAACACCATATATTTT. Translation gives CASSIVSYSGNTIYF. Together with reference TRBV19 and TRBJ1-3, the CDR3 gives the full variable domain: DGGITQSPKYLFRKEGQNVTLSCEQNLNHDAMYWYRQDPGQGLRLIYYSQIVNDFQKGDIAEGYSVSREKKESFPLTVTSAQKNPTAFYLCASSIVSYSGNTIYFGEGSWLTVV.

The gene calls are TRBV6-5 and TRBJ1-3, with D unresolved. The germline V and J ends were trimmed by 6 bases and 4 bases, with 13 bases remaining between them. CDR1 MNHEY and CDR2 SVGAGI come from the germline V gene. This CDR3 spans 14 amino acids. The CDR3 coding sequence is TGTGCCAGCAGCGACGACCAAGCGGGAAACACCATATATTTT. Amino acids: CASSDDQAGNTIYF.

The chain combines TRBV2 with TRBJ1-2; 7 bases are a match to TRBD1. The V segment lost 8 bases and the J segment 4 bases; nucleotides outside the gene matches: 7. The germline gives CDR1 SNHLY, CDR2 FYNNEI. The CDR3 is made up of 13 amino acids. DNA for the CDR3: TGTGCCAGCCGACTGACAGGGACCTATGGCTACACCTTC. Its protein is CASRLTGTYGYTF. The whole variable domain, filled in from reference TRBV2 and TRBJ1-2, reads EPEVTQTPSHQVTQMGQEVILRCVPISNHLYFYWYRQILGQKVEFLVSFYNNEISEKSEIFDDQFSVERPDGSNFTLKIRSTKLEDSAMYFCASRLTGTYGYTFGSGTRLTVV.

The J gene is TRBJ2-5, the V gene TRBV6-1; possibly TRBD2 for D (5 bases). This CDR3 spans 11 amino acids. The V gene's germline CDR1 is MNHNS and CDR2 SASEGT. The V gene lost 10 bases and the J gene lost 11 bases, with 17 bases spanning the gap. DNA for the CDR3: TGTGCCACATTTAGCGTTTGGGAGCAGTACTTC. Its protein is CATFSVWEQYF.

The chain links TRBV6-5 to TRBJ1-2; 10 bases align to TRBD1. V was pared by 6 bases and J by 7 bases, with 11 bases of the junction left unmatched. The CDR3 has 15 amino acids. CDR1 is MNHEY, CDR2 SVGAGI, per germline. CDR3 region: CASRNPGQGSSGYTF. The CDR3 region has the DNA TGTGCCAGCAGAAACCCGGGACAGGGGTCGTCTGGCTACACCTTC.

V usage is TRBV5-5 and J usage is TRBJ1-6; D is uncertain. The CDR3 is 15 amino acids. Deletions cut 0 bases from V and 9 bases from J, with 13 bases between. Germline CDR1 SGHKS, CDR2 YYEKEE (reference sequence). The CDR3 loop is CASSLVPIRVSPLHF. CDR3 DNA: TGTGCCAGCAGCTTGGTACCCATTAGAGTTTCACCCCTCCACTTT.

The gene calls are TRBV9 and TRBJ1-3; a possible D gene is TRBD1 (6 bases). Trimming shortened V by 3 bases and J by 5 bases, and 21 bases separated the two germline ends. CDR1 SGDLS and CDR2 YYNGEE come from the germline V gene. This CDR3 comprises 17 residues. The CDR3 loop reads CASSGSVGAGPRNTIYF. The CDR3 bases are TGTGCCAGCAGCGGGTCGGTGGGGGCAGGGCCCAGAAACACCATATATTTT.

This chain connects TRBV23-1 to TRBJ2-2; D gene ambiguous. TRBV23-1 falls under the ORF class, with uncertain function. The CDR3 contains 13 residues. Trimming left V 2 bases short and J 8 bases short, with 9 bases between. The DNA for the CDR3 is TGCGCCAGCAGTCAAGACATTCTGGGGGAGCTGTTTTTT. This translates into CASSQDILGELFF.

The V gene is TRBV7-9, the J gene TRBJ2-7, with 8 nucleotides matching TRBD2. CDR3 length: 15 residues. Germline V gene data show CDR1 as SEHNR and CDR2 as FQNEAQ (reference sequence). V dropped 1 base and J dropped 2; count of bases not matched to a gene: 4. CDR3 sequence: CASSLGGLATYEQYF. Here the CDR3 DNA reads TGTGCCAGCAGCTTAGGTGGACTAGCTACCTACGAGCAGTACTTC.

The chain carries TRBV6-5 and TRBJ2-1; D is perhaps TRBD2 (5 bases). The V end lost 3 bases, the J end lost 3 bases, and 12 bases lay between the germline ends. The CDR3 spans 15 residues. CDR1 MNHEY and CDR2 SVGAGI come from the germline V gene. CDR3 in amino acids: CASSYRGIGYNEQFF. The CDR3 nucleotides are TGTGCCAGCAGTTATAGAGGGATCGGCTACAATGAGCAGTTCTTC.

V usage is TRBV9 and J usage is TRBJ1-3; D is undetermined. V was cut by 3 bases and J by 0 bases, with 10 bases left in between. Germline values: CDR1 SGDLS, CDR2 YYNGEE. The CDR3 extends over 15 amino acids. In nucleotides, the CDR3 is TGTGCCAGCAGCGCTACAGTTGCCTCTGGAAACACCATATATTTT. This sequence encodes CASSATVASGNTIYF.

The count of this clone is one. The J gene is TRBJ1-1, the V gene TRBV11-3, with 9 positions matching TRBD1. Germline V gives CDR1 SGHNT, CDR2 YENEEA. The CDR3 totals 15 residues. Trimming at V came to 10 bases and at J to 10 bases, leaving 19 bases not matched to a gene. CDR3 nucleotides: TGTGCCACCACCAGGGGGACGGGACAGGGACTTTTAGCTTTCTTT. Its protein is CATTRGTGQGLLAFF.

The V gene is TRBV2, the J gene TRBJ2-5; D possibly corresponds to TRBD1 (5 bases). Trimming took off 3 bases at V and 11 bases at J, with 13 bases between the two ends. The CDR3 spans 12 residues. Per germline, CDR1 SNHLY and CDR2 FYNNEI. The CDR3 loop is CASSDQGNQQYF. The CDR3 bases are TGTGCCAGCAGTGACCAGGGAAACCAGCAGTACTTC.